This T cell receptor beta chain was sequenced during a study of OX40 agonist ivuxolimab in advanced cancers. Using immunoSEQ multiplex PCR, the repertoire was profiled, and TCRdb retains in-frame clones only, with some absent. In the table there are roughly 68,000 clones, around 93% of which are singletons. This CDR3 has 15 residues. Trimming cost V 0 bases and J 0 bases, with 8 bases left between them. Germline CDR1 and CDR2: LNHNV and YYDKDF (reference sequence). This chain joins TRBV15 and TRBJ1-2, with TRBD1 as a possible D gene (5 bases). The sequences come from CD4+ or CD8+ T cells sorted from blood, collected in a trial of the OX40 agonist ivuxolimab. The TCR was taken from an adult with an advanced solid tumor such as melanoma, head and neck, liver or kidney cancer. CDR3 amino acids: CATSRDRVANYGYTF. The CDR3 nucleotides are TGTGCCACCAGCAGAGACAGGGTCGCTAACTATGGCTACACCTTC. Full variable domain (outside the CDR3, taken from reference TRBV15 and TRBJ1-2): DAMVIQNPRYQVTQFGKPVTLSCSQTLNHNVMYWYQQKSSQAPKLLFHYYDKDFNNEADTPDNFQSRRPNTSFCFLDIRSPGLGDTAMYLCATSRDRVANYGYTFGSGTRLTVV.